A single sample gave rise to the 8 T cell receptor beta chains below, sequenced in a study of cytomegalovirus exposure and HLA in healthy donors. The PCR used 60 Vbeta and 13 Jbeta primers. The assay was immunoSEQ multiplex PCR, and TCRdb's table has in-frame clones only and misses some. Of more than 200,000 clones listed, approximately 81% are singletons. Sequenced material: PBMCs. The source of these receptors is a human donor in good health.

The chain carries TRBV25-1 and TRBJ1-2; TRBD1 matches 10 bases. Germline lookup yields CDR1 MGHDK and CDR2 SYGVNS. After removal of 8 bases from V and 6 bases from J, the junction contained 3 bases not matched to a gene. This CDR3 comprises 12 residues. DNA of the CDR3: TGTGCCAGCCTGGGACAGGGGAATGGCTACACCTTC. Its translation: CASLGQGNGYTF.

This clone showed up just once. One end of the junction varies from germline; a read error may be responsible. Written as DNA, the CDR3 is TGTGCTAGCAGCTTAGCGGAGGGGAACACTGAAGCTTTCTTT. Translated, it gives CASSLAEGNTEAFF. This sequence joins TRBV7-7 and TRBJ1-1; the D is unclear. The CDR3 contains 14 residues. Per germline, CDR1 SSHAT and CDR2 FNYEAQ (reference sequence).

This clone was seen just once. The chain recombines TRBV7-9 with TRBJ2-7; 11 bases map to TRBD2. The V and J ends lost 5 bases and 3 bases, in that order; junction bases with no gene match: 6. The germline CDR1 and CDR2 sequences are SEHNR and FQNEAQ (reference sequence). The CDR3 is made up of 15 amino acids. CDR3 in DNA: TGTGCCAGCAGCGCAGGGACTAGCGGATTCTACGAGCAGTACTTC. This encodes CASSAGTSGFYEQYF. The full variable domain, rest sourced from reference TRBV7-9 and TRBJ2-7, is DTGVSQNPRHKITKRGQNVTFRCDPISEHNRLYWYRQTLGQGPEFLTYFQNEAQLEKSRLLSDRFSAERPKGSFSTLEIQRTEQGDSAMYLCASSAGTSGFYEQYFGPGTRLTVT.

This clone appeared a few times. This chain links TRBV5-6 with TRBJ2-5, with 9 bases aligning to TRBD2. The CDR3 spans 13 residues. V lost 6 bases and J lost 5; bases outside the gene matches: 5. The germline V gene has CDR1 SGHDT and CDR2 YYEEEE. CDR3 nucleotides: TGTGCCAGCACCGCGGGGGGGTGGGAGACCCAGTACTTC. Protein sequence: CASTAGGWETQYF.

The chain couples TRBV10-3 to TRBJ2-5; TRBD2 matches 10 bases. Trimming cost V 0 bases and J 0 bases; bases outside gene matches: 7. The CDR3 covers 18 residues. Germline V gene sequence: CDR1 ENHRY, CDR2 SYGVKD. CDR3 in amino acids: CAISESMELAGHQETQYF. For the CDR3, the DNA is TGTGCCATCAGTGAGTCCATGGAACTAGCGGGACACCAAGAGACCCAGTACTTC.

The chain joins TRBV6-1 to TRBJ2-7; 7 bases are shared with TRBD1. J gave up 1 base and V 4 bases, and 4 bases lay outside the gene matches. This CDR3 has 14 amino acids. Germline values: CDR1 MNHNS, CDR2 SASEGT. The CDR3 sequence is CASSGQGGSYEQYF. In DNA form, the CDR3 reads TGTGCCAGCAGTGGACAGGGCGGTTCCTACGAGCAGTACTTC.

The V and J genes are TRBV29-1 and TRBJ1-2, with 8 bases fitting TRBD1. This CDR3 has 13 residues. V lost 1 base and J lost 9; bases outside the gene matches: 7. Germline CDR1 is SQVTM and CDR2 is ANQGSEA. CDR3 sequence: CSVEGSGGKSYTF. As DNA, the CDR3 is TGCAGCGTTGAAGGTTCAGGGGGCAAGAGCTACACCTTC.

The gene calls are TRBV5-4 and TRBJ1-4; the D is unclear. This CDR3 comprises 13 residues. Trimming removed 4 bases from V and 0 bases from J, with 4 bases in between. Germline V gene lookup returns CDR1 SGHNT and CDR2 YYREEE (reference sequence). CDR3 region: CASSLPTNEKLFF. CDR3 bases: TGTGCCAGCAGCCTCCCAACTAATGAAAAACTGTTTTTT.